This passage covers 32 T cell receptor beta chains from one sample sequenced in a study of Ad26.COV2.S vaccination and SARS-CoV-2 variants. Assay: immunoSEQ multiplex PCR; the TCRdb copy retains only in-frame clones and omits some. This sample yields 180,000 or so clones, of which roughly 85% are seen a single time; about 5.5% belongs to the top ten. The starting material was peripheral blood, obtained after recovery from COVID-19. The receptors here all came from a human donor who had recovered from COVID-19.

The chain carries TRBV5-4 and TRBJ2-1; TRBD2 is a possible D gene (5 bases). CDR1 and CDR2 from the germline V gene are SGHNT and YYREEE (reference sequence). Trimming cost V 3 bases and J 7 bases, with 11 bases left between them. The length of the CDR3 is 13 residues. The CDR3 DNA reads as TGTGCCAGCAGCTCCCCCCCGGGAAATGAGCAGTTCTTC. Translating it yields CASSSPPGNEQFF.

V gene TRBV2 combines with J gene TRBJ2-2; 12 nucleotides line up with TRBD2. In germline, CDR1 is SNHLY, CDR2 FYNNEI. This CDR3 region has 20 residues. Trimming removed 5 bases from V and 6 bases from J; junction bases left unmatched: 19. CDR3 in amino acids: CASSPSAMTSGSIRPGELFF. CDR3 nucleotides: TGTGCCAGCAGTCCCTCTGCCATGACTAGCGGGAGCATCCGGCCCGGGGAGCTGTTTTTT.

This clone was seen a handful of times. V usage is TRBV9 and J usage is TRBJ2-7; tentative D call: TRBD1 (6 bases). The CDR3 covers 14 residues. The germline V gene encodes CDR1 SGDLS and CDR2 YYNGEE. V was clipped by 4 bases and J by 2 bases, with 13 bases between them. In nucleotides, the CDR3 is TGTGCCAGCAGCCACCGGGACACCACCTACGAGCAGTACTTC. Its protein is CASSHRDTTYEQYF.

This chain connects TRBV3-1 (or the pseudogene TRBV3-2) to TRBJ2-3; D gene uncertain. The CDR3 has 13 residues. The germline V and J ends were trimmed by 0 bases and 6 bases, with 7 bases remaining between them. The germline gives CDR1 LGHDT, CDR2 YNNKEL (reference sequence). The CDR3 bases are TGTGCCAGCAGCCAAGAATCCATGGATACGCAGTATTTT. This translates into CASSQESMDTQYF.

The chain joins TRBV24-1 to TRBJ2-1; possibly TRBD1 or TRBD2 for D (5 bases each). V gave up 1 base and J gave up 8 bases, with 17 bases separating them. The germline V gene has CDR1 KGHDR and CDR2 SFDVKD. This CDR3 spans 16 amino acids. CDR3 in amino acids: CATSDFGTTGTDEQFF. The DNA of the CDR3 is TGTGCCACCAGTGATTTCGGGACCACTGGAACCGATGAGCAGTTCTTC.

This rearrangement joins TRBV7-7 to TRBJ2-1, with 13 bases lining up with TRBD2. CDR3 length: 15 amino acids. Looked up from germline, CDR1 is SSHAT and CDR2 is FNYEAQ (reference sequence). J gave up 4 bases and V 6 bases, and 3 bases lay outside the gene matches. The CDR3 is CASSLTSGRYNEQFF. CDR3 in DNA: TGTGCCAGCAGTTTGACTAGCGGGAGGTACAATGAGCAGTTCTTC. The variable domain in full, completed from reference TRBV7-7 and TRBJ2-1, reads GAGVSQSPRYKVTKRGQDVTLRCDPISSHATLYWYQQALGQGPEFLTYFNYEAQPDKSGLPSDRFSAERPEGSISTLTIQRTEQRDSAMYRCASSLTSGRYNEQFFGPGTRLTVL.

The CDR3 spells CASSETNYGYTF. The DNA of the CDR3 is TGCGCCAGCAGCGAGACGAACTATGGCTACACCTTC. The chain has TRBV5-1 and TRBJ1-2; D call uncertain. Germline-derived CDR1 and CDR2 are SGHRS and YFSETQ. The CDR3 contains 12 residues. Trimming shortened V by 4 bases and J by 2 bases, and 6 bases separated the two germline ends.

This chain connects TRBV27 to TRBJ2-7; 10 bases align to TRBD2. V lost 5 bases, J lost 6 bases, and 10 bases stayed unmatched. Germline CDR1 reads MNHEY; CDR2 reads SMNVEV (reference sequence). The CDR3 is 15 residues long. The CDR3 protein is CASSPVAGGISEQYF. CDR3 nucleotides: TGTGCCAGCAGTCCCGTAGCGGGAGGAATTTCCGAGCAGTACTTC.

This clone was seen a few times. This rearrangement joins TRBV3-1 (or the pseudogene TRBV3-2) to TRBJ1-2, with 7 bases fitting TRBD1. This CDR3 has 12 amino acids. The germline gives CDR1 LGHDT, CDR2 YNNKEL (reference sequence). The ends lost 1 base at V and 8 bases at J; junction bases unmatched: 1. The CDR3 spells CASSQVQGGYTF. The CDR3 DNA follows: TGTGCCAGCAGCCAAGTACAGGGGGGCTACACCTTC.

The chain uses TRBV28 and TRBJ2-2, with D unresolved. CDR3 size: 15 residues. Germline V lookup: CDR1 MDHEN, CDR2 SYDVKM. V was cut by 4 bases and J by 2 bases, with 11 bases left in between. The CDR3 bases are TGTGCCAGCAGTTCCCCCGGCAGAAACACCGGGGAGCTGTTTTTT. Amino acid sequence: CASSSPGRNTGELFF. Full variable domain (rest looked up from reference TRBV28 and TRBJ2-2): DVKVTQSSRYLVKRTGEKVFLECVQDMDHENMFWYRQDPGLGLRLIYFSYDVKMKEKGDIPEGYSVSREKKERFSLILESASTNQTSMYLCASSSPGRNTGELFFGEGSRLTVL.

V is TRBV3-1 (or the pseudogene TRBV3-2) and J is TRBJ1-2; 8 nucleotides line up with TRBD1. Unmatched junction bases numbered 8, after V lost 3 bases and J lost 8 bases. The germline CDR1 and CDR2 sequences are LGHDT and YNNKEL (reference sequence). The CDR3 consists of 14 residues. The CDR3 spells CASSQRTGSEGYTF. The CDR3 region has the DNA TGTGCCAGCAGCCAGCGGACAGGGAGTGAGGGCTACACCTTC.

The V call is TRBV5-1, the J call TRBJ2-5, with a possible D match to TRBD2 (5 bases). CDR3 length: 14 amino acids. The V end was cut by 4 bases, the J end by 5 bases, with 15 bases between. From germline, CDR1 is SGHRS and CDR2 YFSETQ. CDR3 region: CASSLGLTAETQYF. The CDR3 nucleotides read TGCGCCAGCAGCCTCGGACTTACGGCCGAGACCCAGTACTTC.

This clone was recorded only once. This rearrangement joins TRBV3-1 (or the pseudogene TRBV3-2) to TRBJ2-2; D is perhaps TRBD1 or TRBD2 (5 bases each). V was cut by 0 bases and J by 6 bases, with 11 bases left in between. Germline lookup yields CDR1 LGHDT and CDR2 YNNKEL (reference sequence). The CDR3 sequence is 15 residues long. CDR3 residues: CASSQDLPGPGELFF. Written as DNA, the CDR3 is TGTGCCAGCAGCCAAGATCTCCCGGGGCCCGGGGAGCTGTTTTTT.

The genes are TRBV18 and TRBJ2-5; D is undetermined. Germline CDR1 reads KGHSH; CDR2 reads LQKENI. The CDR3 loop spans 13 amino acids. The ends were cut back, 0 bases at V and 6 bases at J, with 8 bases in the middle. The CDR3: CASSPPSLKTQYF. CDR3 nucleotide sequence: TGTGCCAGCTCACCACCGTCGCTCAAGACCCAGTACTTC.

The rearrangement joins TRBV7-8 to TRBJ2-1; D perhaps matches TRBD2 (6 bases). The CDR3 loop spans 17 amino acids. The germline V and J ends were trimmed by 0 bases and 0 bases, with 12 bases remaining between them. Per germline, CDR1 SGHVS and CDR2 FQNEAQ. For the CDR3, the DNA is TGTGCCAGCAGCTTAGCCGGACTATCGAGCTCCTACAATGAGCAGTTCTTC. As protein: CASSLAGLSSSYNEQFF.

V is TRBV7-9 and J is TRBJ1-2; D possibly corresponds to TRBD1 (6 bases). Germline CDR1 SEHNR, CDR2 FQNEAQ (reference sequence). The CDR3 has 16 amino acids. V was clipped by 3 bases and J by 5 bases, with 19 bases between them. CDR3 amino acids: CASSLGTGQHIYGYTF. The CDR3 bases are TGTGCCAGCAGCTTGGGGACCGGACAGCATATTTATGGCTACACCTTC. Filled out from reference TRBV7-9 and TRBJ1-2, the complete variable domain reads DTGVSQNPRHKITKRGQNVTFRCDPISEHNRLYWYRQTLGQGPEFLTYFQNEAQLEKSRLLSDRFSAERPKGSFSTLEIQRTEQGDSAMYLCASSLGTGQHIYGYTFGSGTRLTVV.

The chain uses TRBV23-1 and TRBJ2-1; 13 nucleotides line up with TRBD2. TRBV23-1 is filed as an ORF, its function uncertain. The CDR3 length is 16 residues. Trimming at V came to 11 bases and at J to 12 bases, leaving 19 bases not matched to a gene. The CDR3 protein is CARFGTSGNESRWQFF. The CDR3, as DNA: TGCGCCCGTTTCGGGACTAGCGGGAATGAGTCTAGGTGGCAGTTCTTC.

The chain has TRBV5-5 and TRBJ1-4; possibly TRBD1 for D (5 bases). Trimming took off 1 base at V and 3 bases at J, with 13 bases between the two ends. Germline CDR1 reads SGHKS; CDR2 reads YYEKEE (reference sequence). The CDR3 covers 16 residues. CDR3 in amino acids: CASSLSRGASNEKLFF. CDR3 nucleotides: TGTGCCAGCAGCTTGTCTCGTGGGGCTTCTAATGAAAAACTGTTTTTT.

This clone is a singleton in its sample. The rearrangement joins TRBV5-1 to TRBJ1-3, with 7 nucleotides matching TRBD1. Trimming cost V 4 bases and J 0 bases; bases outside gene matches: 7. From germline, CDR1 is SGHRS and CDR2 YFSETQ. The CDR3 is 16 residues long. The CDR3 coding sequence is TGCGCCAGCAGCAGGACAGGAGTCCACTCTGGAAACACCATATATTTT. Residues: CASSRTGVHSGNTIYF.

The chain couples TRBV28 to TRBJ2-1, with 10 bases identical to TRBD2. CDR3 length equals 16 residues. Trimming at V came to 3 bases and at J to 4 bases, leaving 6 bases not matched to a gene. The germline V gene has CDR1 MDHEN and CDR2 SYDVKM. The CDR3 is CASSLLTSGIYNEQFF. The CDR3 region has the DNA TGTGCCAGCAGTTTGCTCACTAGCGGGATTTACAATGAGCAGTTCTTC.

CDR3 protein: CAISVGQAFEAFF. The CDR3 DNA is TGTGCCATCAGTGTGGGACAGGCCTTTGAAGCTTTCTTT. The genes are TRBV10-3 and TRBJ1-1; 8 nucleotides agree with TRBD1. V trimming: 4 bases; J trimming: 7 bases; junction bases outside the gene matches: 5. The CDR3 contains 13 residues. Germline CDR1 ENHRY, CDR2 SYGVKD.

This chain links TRBV6-5 with TRBJ2-7; D gene uncertain. V was pared by 6 bases and J by 0 bases, with 15 bases between. Germline loops: CDR1 MNHEY, CDR2 SVGAGI. This CDR3 contains 15 residues. The CDR3, as DNA: TGTGCCAGCAGGAGTAGGTGGCAGCACTCCTACGAGCAGTACTTC. Translating it yields CASRSRWQHSYEQYF.

The rearrangement links TRBV12-5 to TRBJ1-1; 8 bases fit TRBD1. The CDR3 runs 15 residues. The germline V gene encodes CDR1 LGHNT and CDR2 FRNRAP. With 4 bases clipped from V and 2 bases from J, the junction kept 6 bases outside the gene matches. This CDR3 reads CASGSADRDNTEAFF. Written as DNA, the CDR3 is TGTGCTAGTGGTTCAGCGGACAGGGATAACACTGAAGCTTTCTTT.

The chain is built from TRBV6-5 and TRBJ2-5; 7 nucleotides align to TRBD1. The V segment lost 7 bases and the J segment 4 bases; nucleotides outside the gene matches: 0. Germline V CDR1 and CDR2: MNHEY, SVGAGI. There are 11 residues in the CDR3. The CDR3, as DNA: TGTGCCAGCAACAGGGGAGAGACCCAGTACTTC. This gives the protein CASNRGETQYF.

The CDR3 coding sequence is TGTGCCAGCAGTTCGTTCACTGGACAGGGAAGAGTAGAAAACTATGGCTACACCTTC. Protein: CASSSFTGQGRVENYGYTF. This chain links TRBV27 with TRBJ1-2, with 8 bases matching TRBD1. Unmatched junction bases numbered 18, after V lost 4 bases and J lost 2 bases. CDR3 size: 19 residues. The germline V gene encodes CDR1 MNHEY and CDR2 SMNVEV (reference sequence).

The chain employs TRBV29-1 and TRBJ1-2, with TRBD1 as a possible D gene (5 bases). CDR1 is SQVTM, CDR2 ANQGSEA, per germline. Trimming cost V 3 bases and J 5 bases, with 10 bases left between them. The length of the CDR3 is 12 residues. Here the CDR3 DNA reads TGCAGCGTTGATCTACAGGAATATGGCTACACCTTC. Its protein product is CSVDLQEYGYTF. Combining the CDR3 with reference TRBV29-1 and TRBJ1-2 gives the whole variable domain SAVISQKPSRDICQRGTSLTIQCQVDSQVTMMFWYRQQPGQSLTLIATANQGSEATYESGFVIDKFPISRPNLTFSTLTVSNMSPEDSSIYLCSVDLQEYGYTFGSGTRLTVV.

The V gene is TRBV7-9, the J gene TRBJ2-5; perhaps TRBD2 as D (6 bases). This CDR3 contains 15 residues. Looked up from germline, CDR1 is SEHNR and CDR2 is FQNEAQ (reference sequence). The V end was cut by 5 bases, the J end by 5 bases, with 18 bases between. CDR3 DNA sequence: TGTGCCAGCAGCGTCTCCGGGACTCTAGATGAGACCCAGTACTTC. Translated, it gives CASSVSGTLDETQYF.

The chain has TRBV7-3 and TRBJ2-3; 7 bases line up with TRBD2. J gave up 1 base and V 0 bases, and 13 bases lay outside the gene matches. The CDR3 is made up of 19 amino acids. Germline V gives CDR1 SGHTA, CDR2 FQGTGA. CDR3 DNA: TGTGCCAGCAGCTTAACGGCTGAGAGCGGGGCGGGCCGCACAGATACGCAGTATTTT. It encodes CASSLTAESGAGRTDTQYF.

This chain links TRBV27 with TRBJ2-7, with TRBD2 matching over 11 bases. CDR3 length equals 16 residues. Germline V gene data show CDR1 as MNHEY and CDR2 as SMNVEV (reference sequence). J lost 6 bases, V lost 2 bases, and 9 bases had no gene match. The CDR3 nucleotides read TGTGCCAGCAGTTTACTTGTAGCGGGGGGGCCCGGCGAGCAGTACTTC. Translating it yields CASSLLVAGGPGEQYF.

The V and J genes are TRBV28 and TRBJ2-7; 8 positions match TRBD1. Germline values: CDR1 MDHEN, CDR2 SYDVKM. The CDR3 has 13 residues. V was clipped by 5 bases and J by 5 bases; unmatched bases: 5. This CDR3 is CASSRTGSDEQYF. CDR3 in DNA: TGTGCCAGCAGTCGGACAGGGTCAGACGAGCAGTACTTC.

The V call is TRBV9, the J call TRBJ2-3; D is perhaps TRBD1 (5 bases). This CDR3 spans 11 amino acids. Germline CDR1 is SGDLS and CDR2 is YYNGEE. V was pared by 3 bases and J by 6 bases, with 5 bases between. Here the CDR3 DNA reads TGTGCCAGCAGCGAGGGGGATACGCAGTATTTT. Translation: CASSEGDTQYF.

The chain combines TRBV18 with TRBJ2-3, with TRBD1 identical over 7 bases. CDR1 KGHSH and CDR2 LQKENI come from the germline V gene. This CDR3 is built from 14 residues. Unmatched junction bases numbered 4, after V lost 4 bases and J lost 3 bases. Here the CDR3 DNA reads TGTGCCAGCTCACATACAGGGGCGACAGATACGCAGTATTTT. Its translation: CASSHTGATDTQYF.